The source of this TCR beta chain is a study of early T cells in non-severe SARS-CoV-2 infection. Each CDR3 protein gets one entry after TCRdb re-called the 5' RACE reads with MiXCR. The table records around 37,000 distinct CDR3 sequences, about 9.3% of them present only once. This clonotype occurred many times. The junction shows a germline mismatch at one end, possibly a read error. Germline CDR1 and CDR2: SGHRS and YFSETQ. The CDR3 consists of 11 residues. Sequenced: whole blood. This clonotype was obtained from an adult who was a healthcare worker with PCR-confirmed SARS-CoV-2 infection or an uninfected control (not recorded which). The chain carries TRBV5-1 and TRBJ2-3; D remains ambiguous. The CDR3 here is CASSFGDTQYF. In DNA form, the CDR3 reads TGTGCCAGCAGCTTCGGGGATACGCAGTATTTT.